The T cell receptor (beta chain) under discussion was sequenced for a study of OX40 agonist ivuxolimab in advanced cancers. Study-wide background: A partial response was reached by three patients: one with hepatocellular carcinoma and two with cutaneous melanoma. Study conclusions and caveats: Among the lowest peripheral clonal expansion occurred in 0.1-3.0 mg/kg partial responders.

Patients with a history of autoimmune disease or on systemic immunosuppression were excluded. As regards this clone: Its antigen is not known.

CDR1 is SEHNR and CDR2 is FQNEAQ in the germline V gene (reference sequence). This CDR3 has 13 amino acids. Trimming cost V 5 bases and J 6 bases; bases outside gene matches: 7. Profiled with immunoSEQ multiplex PCR; TCRdb holds only in-frame clones, not every one. The sample lists tens of thousands of clones, approximately 92% seen once, with roughly 1% in the top ten. The clonotype originates from an adult with an advanced solid tumor such as melanoma, head and neck, liver or kidney cancer. Source: CD4+ or CD8+ T cells sorted from blood, taken in a trial of the OX40 agonist ivuxolimab. The chain combines TRBV7-9 with TRBJ2-7, with 7 bases fitting TRBD1. The CDR3 region is CASSHKGAAEQYF. In DNA, the CDR3 is TGTGCCAGCAGCCATAAGGGGGCGGCCGAGCAGTACTTC.